Listed here are 11 T cell receptor beta chains from one sample, sequenced in a study of blood T cell repertoires in COVID-19. Profiled with immunoSEQ multiplex PCR; TCRdb holds only in-frame clones, not every one. The top ten clones hold around 1.1% of a sample with about 190,000 clones, 75% to 90% of them seen once. The material sequenced was peripheral blood. These receptors came from a man aged 25 to 45 with acute or convalescent COVID-19.

The chain carries TRBV2 and TRBJ1-1; D gene uncertain. Trimming cost V 6 bases and J 8 bases, with 10 bases left between them. The germline CDR1 and CDR2 sequences are SNHLY and FYNNEI. The length of the CDR3 is 11 residues. The chain's CDR3 is CASSRHVEAFF. The CDR3 nucleotides read TGTGCCAGCAGCCGACACGTAGAAGCTTTCTTT.

This clone came up a few times. The chain is built from TRBV10-1 and TRBJ1-6; 7 nucleotides agree with TRBD1. The CDR3 loop spans 14 amino acids. V dropped 6 bases and J dropped 11; count of bases not matched to a gene: 10. Per germline, CDR1 WNHNN and CDR2 SYGVQD (reference sequence). CDR3 nucleotide sequence: TGCGCCAGCAGAGAGCAGGGACAGAAGGCACCCCTCCACTTT. Its translation: CASREQGQKAPLHF.

The rearrangement joins TRBV2 to TRBJ2-1; TRBD1 matches at 8 bases. This CDR3 is built from 13 residues. Trimming took 0 bases from V and 12 from J; bases not matched to a gene: 4. The germline gives CDR1 SNHLY, CDR2 FYNNEI. Here the CDR3 reads CASSEAWTGLQFF. DNA for the CDR3: TGTGCCAGCAGTGAAGCGTGGACAGGGCTGCAGTTCTTC. The whole variable domain, filled in from reference TRBV2 and TRBJ2-1, reads EPEVTQTPSHQVTQMGQEVILRCVPISNHLYFYWYRQILGQKVEFLVSFYNNEISEKSEIFDDQFSVERPDGSNFTLKIRSTKLEDSAMYFCASSEAWTGLQFFGPGTRLTVL.

The genes are TRBV5-1 and TRBJ2-2; TRBD1 might be the D (6 bases). V lost 5 bases and J 6 bases, leaving 14 bases between the germline ends. Germline loops: CDR1 SGHRS, CDR2 YFSETQ. This CDR3 comprises 14 residues. The CDR3 DNA is TGCGCCAGCAGGGATACTGCAGGGGCCGGGGAGCTGTTTTTT. Encoded protein: CASRDTAGAGELFF.

The V and J genes are TRBV10-1 and TRBJ1-2; possible D gene TRBD1, 6 bases. The V gene's germline CDR1 is WNHNN and CDR2 SYGVQD (reference sequence). V was shortened by 3 bases and J by 3 bases, with 17 bases between the two germline ends. This CDR3 is 16 amino acids long. CDR3 DNA: TGCGCCAGCAGTGAACCGATTGGGAGACAGGACTATGGCTACACCTTC. Encoded protein: CASSEPIGRQDYGYTF.

The J gene is TRBJ2-3, the V gene TRBV7-2, with TRBD2 matching over 8 bases. The CDR3 sequence is 13 residues long. V was pared by 7 bases and J by 7 bases, with 7 bases of the junction left unmatched. Germline-derived CDR1 and CDR2 are SGHTA and FQGNSA. The CDR3 loop is CASKKRELYTQYF. CDR3 bases: TGTGCCAGCAAGAAGCGGGAGCTTTATACGCAGTATTTT.

This rearrangement joins TRBV7-2 to TRBJ2-3; 10 nucleotides line up with TRBD2. The CDR3 has 18 residues. Germline CDR1 reads SGHTA; CDR2 reads FQGNSA. The J segment lost 6 bases and the V segment lost 4 bases, leaving 16 bases of the junction unmatched. Here the CDR3 reads CASSSRGRRTSGRDTQYF. The CDR3 nucleotides read TGTGCCAGCAGCTCCCGAGGGCGTCGGACTAGCGGTCGGGATACGCAGTATTTT.

This sequence joins TRBV4-1 and TRBJ2-1; 8 bases map to TRBD2. The CDR3 totals 19 residues. Germline V gene data show CDR1 as MGHRA and CDR2 as YSYEKL. V was pared by 1 base and J by 7 bases, with 18 bases of the junction left unmatched. As DNA, the CDR3 is TGCGCCAGCAGCCAAGGGGCGGGTCGAAGGCTAGCGGGTTCTAATGAGCAGTTCTTC. It specifies CASSQGAGRRLAGSNEQFF.

The chain has TRBV10-3 and TRBJ1-2; 9 nucleotides agree with TRBD1. CDR1 is ENHRY, CDR2 SYGVKD, per germline. V shed 9 bases, J shed 8 bases, and the junction held 10 bases outside the gene matches. The CDR3 is made up of 13 amino acids. CDR3 residues: CAIKGGTGQGYTF. The CDR3 nucleotides read TGTGCCATAAAGGGGGGGACAGGGCAAGGCTACACCTTC.

The V and J genes are TRBV2 and TRBJ1-1; 7 bases agree with TRBD1. This CDR3 comprises 18 residues. The trim removed 4 bases at V and 0 bases at J, leaving 14 bases unmatched. The germline CDR1 and CDR2 sequences are SNHLY and FYNNEI. The CDR3 here is CASSVSRGAQAVNTEAFF. The DNA of the CDR3 is TGTGCCAGCAGTGTGTCCAGGGGGGCGCAAGCTGTGAACACTGAAGCTTTCTTT.

This sequence joins TRBV9 and TRBJ1-2; D is possibly TRBD1 (6 bases). Looked up from germline, CDR1 is SGDLS and CDR2 is YYNGEE. CDR3 length equals 16 residues. Trimming cost V 3 bases and J 4 bases, with 19 bases left between them. The CDR3 nucleotides are TGTGCCAGCAGCGCCAGCCATGTCAGGGGTTCCTATGGCTACACCTTC. It yields the protein CASSASHVRGSYGYTF.